The text below deals with one T cell receptor beta chain. Using immunoSEQ multiplex PCR, the repertoire was profiled, and TCRdb retains in-frame clones only, with some absent. Of about 5,000 clones in the sample, roughly 57% are singletons; the top ten hold around an eighth. The CDR3 totals 16 residues. Germline assignment: CDR1 SGHRS and CDR2 YFSETQ. Unmatched junction bases numbered 3, after V lost 3 bases and J lost 3 bases. This sample was included in a study of CXCR4 blockade with PD-1 therapy in pancreatic cancer. This sequence joins TRBV5-1 and TRBJ2-3; TRBD2 matches at 14 bases. The receptor was derived from a human donor with pancreatic ductal adenocarcinoma. The material sequenced was tumor tissue. The CDR3 loop is CASSWGTSGSTDTQYF. CDR3 coding DNA: TGCGCCAGCAGCTGGGGGACTAGCGGGAGTACAGATACGCAGTATTTT.